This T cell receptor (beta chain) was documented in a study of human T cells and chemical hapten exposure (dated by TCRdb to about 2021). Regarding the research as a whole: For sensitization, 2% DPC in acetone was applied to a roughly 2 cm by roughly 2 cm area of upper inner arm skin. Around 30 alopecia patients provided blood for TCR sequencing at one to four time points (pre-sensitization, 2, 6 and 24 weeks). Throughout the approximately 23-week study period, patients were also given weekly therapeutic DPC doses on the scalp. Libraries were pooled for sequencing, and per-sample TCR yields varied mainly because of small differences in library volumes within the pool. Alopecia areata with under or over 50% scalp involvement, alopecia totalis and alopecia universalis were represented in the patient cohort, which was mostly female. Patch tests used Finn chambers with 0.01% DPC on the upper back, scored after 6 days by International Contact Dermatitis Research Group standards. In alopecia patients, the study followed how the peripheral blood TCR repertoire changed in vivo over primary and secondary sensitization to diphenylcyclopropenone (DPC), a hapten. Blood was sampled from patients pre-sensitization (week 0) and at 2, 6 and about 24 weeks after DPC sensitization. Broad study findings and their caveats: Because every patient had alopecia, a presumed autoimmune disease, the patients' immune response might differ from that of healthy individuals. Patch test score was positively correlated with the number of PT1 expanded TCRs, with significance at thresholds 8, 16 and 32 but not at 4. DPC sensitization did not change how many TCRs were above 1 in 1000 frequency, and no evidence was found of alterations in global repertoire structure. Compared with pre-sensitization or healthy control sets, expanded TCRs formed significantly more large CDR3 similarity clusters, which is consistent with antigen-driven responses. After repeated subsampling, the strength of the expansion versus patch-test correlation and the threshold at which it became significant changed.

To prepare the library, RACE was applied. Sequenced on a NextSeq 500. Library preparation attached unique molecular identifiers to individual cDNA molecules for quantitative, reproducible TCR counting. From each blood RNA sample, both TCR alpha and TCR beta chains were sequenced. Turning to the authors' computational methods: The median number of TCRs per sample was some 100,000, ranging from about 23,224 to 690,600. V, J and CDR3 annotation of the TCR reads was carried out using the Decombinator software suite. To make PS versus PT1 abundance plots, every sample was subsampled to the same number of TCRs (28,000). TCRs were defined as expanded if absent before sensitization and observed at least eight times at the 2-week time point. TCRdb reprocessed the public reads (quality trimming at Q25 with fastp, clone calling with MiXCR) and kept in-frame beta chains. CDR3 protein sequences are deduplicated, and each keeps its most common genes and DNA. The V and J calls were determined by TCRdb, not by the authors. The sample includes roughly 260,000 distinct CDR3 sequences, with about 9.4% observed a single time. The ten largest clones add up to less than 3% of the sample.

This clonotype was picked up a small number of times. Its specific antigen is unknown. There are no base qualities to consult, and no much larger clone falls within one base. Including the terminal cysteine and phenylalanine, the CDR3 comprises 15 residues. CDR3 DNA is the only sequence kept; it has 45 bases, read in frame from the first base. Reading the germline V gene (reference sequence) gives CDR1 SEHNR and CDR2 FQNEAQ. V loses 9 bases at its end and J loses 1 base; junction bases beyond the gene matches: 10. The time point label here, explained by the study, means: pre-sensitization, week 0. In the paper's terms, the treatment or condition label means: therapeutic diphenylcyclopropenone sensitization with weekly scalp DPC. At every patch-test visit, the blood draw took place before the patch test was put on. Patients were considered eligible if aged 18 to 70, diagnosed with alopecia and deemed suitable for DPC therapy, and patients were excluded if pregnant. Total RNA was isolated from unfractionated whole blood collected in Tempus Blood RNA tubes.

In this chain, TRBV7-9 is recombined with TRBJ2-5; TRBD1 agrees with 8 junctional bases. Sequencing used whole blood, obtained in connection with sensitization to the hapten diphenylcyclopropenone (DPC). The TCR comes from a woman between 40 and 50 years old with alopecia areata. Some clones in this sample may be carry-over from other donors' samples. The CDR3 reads CASTRGLILQETQYF. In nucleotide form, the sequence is TGTGCCAGTACCAGGGGGCTAATACTCCAAGAGACCCAGTACTTC.